The text below deals with one TCR beta chain. Its target is not known. The CDR3 regions of TCR beta were amplified from RNA transcripts. HTBI primers were employed in a first-round RT-PCR of the TCR CDR3. TCRdb analysed the multiplex PCR reads with MiXCR anew, one entry per CDR3 protein. This table has 400,000 to 550,000 distinct CDR3 sequences, approximately 15% appearing once. These data originate in a study of T cells in Graves' hyperthyroidism and ophthalmopathy. Study-level findings and limits: Prediction of ophthalmopathy progression came a median around 6 months pre-onset. Clonotypes that were expanded in thyroid above 0.001 mostly appeared in blood too.

CDR3 size: 15 residues. V gave up 5 bases and J gave up 5 bases; unmatched junction bases: 8. Germline CDR1 is LNHDA and CDR2 is SQIVND (reference sequence). Patients aged 18 to 65 had newly diagnosed hyperthyroidism that had lasted under 2 months. The diagnoses drew upon clinical symptoms, serum thyroxine and TRAb, thyroid ultrasound and orbital computed tomography. The J gene is TRBJ2-3, the V gene TRBV19; 9 nucleotides align to TRBD2. Sequencing was done on a sample of blood. The source of this sequence is a woman in her late teens or twenties with Graves' hyperthyroidism. CDR3 in DNA: TGTGCCAGTAGTCCAAGCGGGAGGACGAGAGATACGCAGTATTTT. This encodes CASSPSGRTRDTQYF.